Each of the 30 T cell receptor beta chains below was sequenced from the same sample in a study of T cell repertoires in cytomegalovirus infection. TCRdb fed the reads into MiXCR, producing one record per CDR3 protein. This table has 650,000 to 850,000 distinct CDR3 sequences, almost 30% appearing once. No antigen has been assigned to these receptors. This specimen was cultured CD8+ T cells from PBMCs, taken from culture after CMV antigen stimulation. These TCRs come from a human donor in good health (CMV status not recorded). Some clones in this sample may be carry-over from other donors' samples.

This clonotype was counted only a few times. DNA of the CDR3: TGCGCCAGCAGTATGGGGACAGGGGGCAATCAGCCCCAGCATTTT. Encoded protein: CASSMGTGGNQPQHF. This chain connects TRBV10-1 to TRBJ1-5; 10 bases agree with TRBD1. The CDR3 is 15 residues long. The V segment lost 5 bases and the J segment 2 bases; nucleotides outside the gene matches: 3. The germline CDR1 and CDR2 sequences are WNHNN and SYGVQD (reference sequence).

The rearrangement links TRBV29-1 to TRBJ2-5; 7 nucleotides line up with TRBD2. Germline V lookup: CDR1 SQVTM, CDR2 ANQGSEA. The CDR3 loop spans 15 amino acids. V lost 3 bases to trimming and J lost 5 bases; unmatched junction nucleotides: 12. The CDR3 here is CSVEAERGEGETQYF. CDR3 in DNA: TGCAGCGTTGAGGCCGAGCGGGGCGAAGGGGAGACCCAGTACTTC.

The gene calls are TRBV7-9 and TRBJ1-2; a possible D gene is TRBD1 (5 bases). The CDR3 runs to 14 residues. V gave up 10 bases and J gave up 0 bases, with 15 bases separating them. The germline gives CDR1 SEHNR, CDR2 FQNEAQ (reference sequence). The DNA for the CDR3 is TGTGCCACCGTTGGGGGGAGTTCTAACTATGGCTACACCTTC. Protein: CATVGGSSNYGYTF.

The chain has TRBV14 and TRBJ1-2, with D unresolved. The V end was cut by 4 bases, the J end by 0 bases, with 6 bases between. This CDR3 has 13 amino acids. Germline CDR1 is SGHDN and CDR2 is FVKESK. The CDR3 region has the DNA TGTGCCAGCAGCCCACAAACTAACTATGGCTACACCTTC. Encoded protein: CASSPQTNYGYTF.

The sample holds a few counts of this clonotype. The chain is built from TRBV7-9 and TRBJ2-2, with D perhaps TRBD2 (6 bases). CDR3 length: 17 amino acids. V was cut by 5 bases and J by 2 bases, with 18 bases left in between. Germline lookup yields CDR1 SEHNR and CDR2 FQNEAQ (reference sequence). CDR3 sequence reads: CASSPSRLGVNTGELFF. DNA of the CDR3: TGTGCCAGCAGCCCCTCCCGACTAGGGGTTAACACCGGGGAGCTGTTTTTT.

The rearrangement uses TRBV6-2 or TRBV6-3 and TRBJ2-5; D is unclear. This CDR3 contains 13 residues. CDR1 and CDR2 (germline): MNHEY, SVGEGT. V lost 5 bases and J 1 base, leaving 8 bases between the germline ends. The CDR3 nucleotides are TGTGCCAGCAGTGCGGTATTCCAAGAGACCCAGTACTTC. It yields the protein CASSAVFQETQYF.

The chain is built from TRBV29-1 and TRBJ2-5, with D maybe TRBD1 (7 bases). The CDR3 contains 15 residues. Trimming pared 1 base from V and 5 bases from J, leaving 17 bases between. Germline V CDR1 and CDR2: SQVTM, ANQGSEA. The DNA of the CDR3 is TGCAGCGTTGAAGTGGGTGGAGGGGGCCTGGAGACCCAGTACTTC. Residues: CSVEVGGGGLETQYF.

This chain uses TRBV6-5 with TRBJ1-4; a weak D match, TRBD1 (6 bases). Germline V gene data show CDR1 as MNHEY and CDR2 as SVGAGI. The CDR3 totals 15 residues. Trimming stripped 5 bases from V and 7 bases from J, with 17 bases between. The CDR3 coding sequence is TGTGCCAGCAGTACGGGGGGGCAGGGCAGTGAAAAACTGTTTTTT. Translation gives CASSTGGQGSEKLFF.

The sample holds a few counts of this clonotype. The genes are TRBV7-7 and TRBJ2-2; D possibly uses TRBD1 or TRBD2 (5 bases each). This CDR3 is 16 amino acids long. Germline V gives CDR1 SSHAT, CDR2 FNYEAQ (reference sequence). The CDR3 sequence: CASSDGAVRNTGELFF. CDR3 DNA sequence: TGTGCTAGCTCGGACGGGGCCGTGAGGAACACCGGGGAGCTGTTTTTT.

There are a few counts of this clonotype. The CDR3 bases are TGCGCCAGCAGCCAAGAAACAGGGTCGTATGGCTACACCTTC. Amino acids: CASSQETGSYGYTF. The chain joins TRBV4-1 to TRBJ1-2; D may be TRBD1 (6 bases). The CDR3 spans 14 residues. V gave up 0 bases and J gave up 5 bases, with 10 bases separating them. Germline loops: CDR1 MGHRA, CDR2 YSYEKL.

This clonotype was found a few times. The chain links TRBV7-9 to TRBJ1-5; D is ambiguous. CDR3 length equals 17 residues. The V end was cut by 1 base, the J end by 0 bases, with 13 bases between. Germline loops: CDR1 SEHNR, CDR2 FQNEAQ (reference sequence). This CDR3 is CASSLVSGLNSNQPQHF. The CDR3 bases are TGTGCCAGCAGCTTAGTATCCGGTCTCAATAGCAATCAGCCCCAGCATTTT.

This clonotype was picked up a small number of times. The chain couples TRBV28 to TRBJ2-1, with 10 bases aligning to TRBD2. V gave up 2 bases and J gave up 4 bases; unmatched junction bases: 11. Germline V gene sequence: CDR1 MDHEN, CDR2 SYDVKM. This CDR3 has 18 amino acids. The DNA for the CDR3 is TGTGCCAGCAGTTTAGATCTAGCGGGGGCCACGATATACAATGAGCAGTTCTTC. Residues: CASSLDLAGATIYNEQFF.

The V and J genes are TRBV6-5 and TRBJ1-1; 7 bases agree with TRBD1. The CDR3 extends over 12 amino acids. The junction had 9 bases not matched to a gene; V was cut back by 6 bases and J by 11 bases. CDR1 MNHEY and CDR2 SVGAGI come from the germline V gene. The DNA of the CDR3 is TGTGCCAGCAGGACAGGGACGGCTGGTGCTTTCTTT. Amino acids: CASRTGTAGAFF.

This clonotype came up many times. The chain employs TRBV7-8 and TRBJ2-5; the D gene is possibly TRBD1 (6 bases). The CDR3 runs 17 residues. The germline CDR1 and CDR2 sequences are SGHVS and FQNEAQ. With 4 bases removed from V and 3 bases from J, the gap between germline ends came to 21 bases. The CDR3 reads CASSSLPRAGEKETQYF. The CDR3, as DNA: TGTGCCAGCAGCTCCCTCCCCAGGGCAGGGGAAAAAGAGACCCAGTACTTC.

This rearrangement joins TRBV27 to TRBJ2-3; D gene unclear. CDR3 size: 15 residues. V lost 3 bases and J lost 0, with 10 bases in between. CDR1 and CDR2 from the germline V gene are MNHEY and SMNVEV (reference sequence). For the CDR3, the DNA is TGTGCCAGCAGTTTTACGGGTGGTAGCACAGATACGCAGTATTTT. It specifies CASSFTGGSTDTQYF.

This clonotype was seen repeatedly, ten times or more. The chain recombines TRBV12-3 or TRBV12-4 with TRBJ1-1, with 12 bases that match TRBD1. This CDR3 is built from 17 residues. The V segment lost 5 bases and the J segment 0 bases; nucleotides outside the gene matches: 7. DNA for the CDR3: TGTGCCAGCAGTCGGGGACAGGGGGCTCGAATGAACACTGAAGCTTTCTTT. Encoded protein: CASSRGQGARMNTEAFF.

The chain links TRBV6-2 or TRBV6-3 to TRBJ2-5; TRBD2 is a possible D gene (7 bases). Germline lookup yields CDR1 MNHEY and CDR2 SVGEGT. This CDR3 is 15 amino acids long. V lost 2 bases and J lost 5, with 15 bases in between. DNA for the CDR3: TGTGCCAGCAGTTACGGCGGGGGCCCCGTGGAGACCCAGTACTTC. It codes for CASSYGGGPVETQYF.

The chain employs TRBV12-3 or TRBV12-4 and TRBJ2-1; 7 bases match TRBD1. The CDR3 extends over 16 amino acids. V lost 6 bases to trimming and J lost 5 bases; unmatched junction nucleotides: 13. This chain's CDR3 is CASSLLQGRSDNEQFF. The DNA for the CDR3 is TGTGCCAGCAGCCTTCTACAGGGGCGTTCCGACAATGAGCAGTTCTTC.

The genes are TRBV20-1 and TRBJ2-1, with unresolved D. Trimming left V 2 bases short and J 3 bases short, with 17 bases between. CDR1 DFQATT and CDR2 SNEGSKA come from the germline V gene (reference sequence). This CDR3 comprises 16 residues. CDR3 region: CSARSEGLGSYNEQFF. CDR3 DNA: TGCAGTGCTAGATCAGAAGGGCTAGGAAGCTACAATGAGCAGTTCTTC.

CDR3 nucleotides: TGTGCCACTTTTGGGACTAGCTACAATGAGCAGTTCTTC. Its protein is CATFGTSYNEQFF. This chain links TRBV19 with TRBJ2-1; 8 bases are a match to TRBD2. Looked up from germline, CDR1 is LNHDA and CDR2 is SQIVND (reference sequence). CDR3 size: 13 residues. V was pared by 10 bases and J by 3 bases, with 5 bases of the junction left unmatched.

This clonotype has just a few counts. The CDR3 DNA sequence: TGTGCCAGCGGTAGGACAGTTAACACTGAAGCTTTCTTT. Its translation: CASGRTVNTEAFF. The chain links TRBV6-1 to TRBJ1-1; TRBD1 might be the D (6 bases). V was clipped by 8 bases and J by 2 bases, with 12 bases between them. CDR1 and CDR2 from the germline V gene are MNHNS and SASEGT. The CDR3 loop spans 13 amino acids.

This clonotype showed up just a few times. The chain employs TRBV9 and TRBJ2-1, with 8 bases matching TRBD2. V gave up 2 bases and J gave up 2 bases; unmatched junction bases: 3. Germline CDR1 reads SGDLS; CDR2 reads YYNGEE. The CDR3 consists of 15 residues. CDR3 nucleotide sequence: TGTGCCAGCAGCGTCAGCGGGGGTCCCTACAATGAGCAGTTCTTC. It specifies CASSVSGGPYNEQFF. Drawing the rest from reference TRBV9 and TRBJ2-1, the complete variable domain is DSGVTQTPKHLITATGQRVTLRCSPRSGDLSVYWYQQSLDQGLQFLIQYYNGEERAKGNILERFSAQQFPDLHSELNLSSLELGDSALYFCASSVSGGPYNEQFFGPGTRLTVL.

This CDR3 reads CASSLFLGGPDTQYF. DNA for the CDR3: TGTGCCAGCAGTTTATTCCTTGGGGGGCCAGATACGCAGTATTTT. The chain carries TRBV27 and TRBJ2-3, with D possibly being TRBD1 or TRBD2 (6 bases each). The CDR3 is 15 amino acids. Trimming stripped 1 base from V and 4 bases from J, with 12 bases between. CDR1 and CDR2 from the germline V gene are MNHEY and SMNVEV (reference sequence).

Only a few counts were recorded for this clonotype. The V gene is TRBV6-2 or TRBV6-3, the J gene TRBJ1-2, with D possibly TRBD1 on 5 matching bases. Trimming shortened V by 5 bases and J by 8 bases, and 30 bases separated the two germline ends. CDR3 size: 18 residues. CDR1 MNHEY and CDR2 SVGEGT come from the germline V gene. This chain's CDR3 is CASSAELRGDWRFDGYTF. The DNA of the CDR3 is TGTGCCAGCAGTGCTGAACTTAGGGGTGACTGGAGGTTCGACGGCTACACCTTC.

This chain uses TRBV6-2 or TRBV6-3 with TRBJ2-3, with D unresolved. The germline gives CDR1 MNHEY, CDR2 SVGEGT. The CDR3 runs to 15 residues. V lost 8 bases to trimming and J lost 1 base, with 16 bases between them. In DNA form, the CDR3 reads TGTGCCAGCCCGCCCGATCTGCGTGGCACAGATACGCAGTATTTT. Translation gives CASPPDLRGTDTQYF.

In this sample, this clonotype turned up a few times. For the CDR3, the DNA is TGTGCCAGCAGCTTAGCACAAGGGCCAGATACGCAGTATTTT. As protein: CASSLAQGPDTQYF. The chain joins TRBV7-9 to TRBJ2-3; D not resolved. The CDR3 loop spans 14 amino acids. CDR1 SEHNR and CDR2 FQNEAQ come from the germline V gene (reference sequence). Trimming removed 0 bases at V and 4 bases at J, with 8 bases between.

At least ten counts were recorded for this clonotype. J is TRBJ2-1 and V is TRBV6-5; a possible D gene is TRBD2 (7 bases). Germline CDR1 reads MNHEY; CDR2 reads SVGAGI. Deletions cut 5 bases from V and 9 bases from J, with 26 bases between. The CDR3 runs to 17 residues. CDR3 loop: CASSTYTGGGAAREQFF. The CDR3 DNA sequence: TGTGCCAGCAGTACGTACACCGGAGGGGGGGCGGCGCGTGAGCAGTTCTTC.

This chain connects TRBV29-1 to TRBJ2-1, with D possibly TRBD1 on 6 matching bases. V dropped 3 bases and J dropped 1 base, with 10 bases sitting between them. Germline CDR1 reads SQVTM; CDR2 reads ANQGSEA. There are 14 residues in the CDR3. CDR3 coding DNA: TGCAGCGTTGATAGTCAGGGGTCCTACAATGAGCAGTTCTTC. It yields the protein CSVDSQGSYNEQFF.

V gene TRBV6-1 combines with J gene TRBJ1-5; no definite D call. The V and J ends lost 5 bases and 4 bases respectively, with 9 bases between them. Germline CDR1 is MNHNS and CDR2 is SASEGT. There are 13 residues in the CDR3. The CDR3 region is CASSSIVNQPQHF. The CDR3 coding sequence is TGTGCCAGCAGTAGCATAGTTAATCAGCCCCAGCATTTT.

The CDR3: CASTRQGARSEQYF. CDR3 DNA: TGTGCCAGCACTCGACAGGGGGCGCGCAGCGAGCAGTACTTC. The J gene is TRBJ2-7, the V gene TRBV6-5, with 10 bases matching TRBD1. Germline V lookup: CDR1 MNHEY, CDR2 SVGAGI. V lost 7 bases, J lost 6 bases, and 9 bases stayed unmatched. This CDR3 is built from 14 residues.